A single sample gave rise to the 25 T cell receptor beta chains below, sequenced in a study of CD8 T cells in ankylosing spondylitis. The study, taken as a whole, reports: Seemingly characteristic of ankylosing spondylitis blood was a TCR beta motif consisting of eight highly homologous variants.

Which antigens these TCRs recognize remains unknown. Each CDR3 protein gets one entry after TCRdb re-called the 5' RACE reads with MiXCR. This table holds roughly 670,000 distinct CDR3 sequences, around a fifth found once. The source material was blood, either unsorted or a sorted T cell fraction (not recorded which). Receptors were obtained from a male donor with ankylosing spondylitis.

The chain recombines TRBV7-3 with TRBJ2-1; D gene ambiguous. This CDR3 region has 11 residues. V lost 5 bases and J lost 12, with 11 bases in between. Germline CDR1 and CDR2: SGHTA and FQGTGA. The CDR3 spells CASSPGVGQFF. DNA for the CDR3: TGTGCCAGCAGCCCTGGGGTAGGGCAGTTCTTC.

This chain uses TRBV7-3 with TRBJ2-7, with 11 bases matching TRBD2. V shed 5 bases, J shed 0 bases, and the junction held 24 bases outside the gene matches. Germline assignment: CDR1 SGHTA and CDR2 FQGTGA. This CDR3 is built from 22 residues. CDR3 DNA sequence: TGTGCCAGCAGCCTAAAGGGGACTAGCGGAAAATTCATACTTCAGAGCTCCTACGAGCAGTACTTC. It encodes CASSLKGTSGKFILQSSYEQYF. The full variable domain, with the rest looked up from reference TRBV7-3 and TRBJ2-7, is GAGVSQTPSNKVTEKGKYVELRCDPISGHTALYWYRQSLGQGPEFLIYFQGTGAADDSGLPNDRFFAVRPEGSVSTLKIQRTERGDSAVYLCASSLKGTSGKFILQSSYEQYFGPGTRLTVT.

This clonotype has just a few counts. The CDR3 DNA reads TGTGCCAGCAGCCCCCAGGGCGGAAACACCATATATTTT. Protein: CASSPQGGNTIYF. The rearrangement joins TRBV13 to TRBJ1-3; D is possibly TRBD1 (5 bases). V was shortened by 5 bases and J by 4 bases, with 9 bases between the two germline ends. The germline V gene has CDR1 PRHDT and CDR2 FYEKMQ (reference sequence). The CDR3 is 13 residues long. Looking up the rest from reference TRBV13 and TRBJ1-3 gives the full variable domain: AAGVIQSPRHLIKEKRETATLKCYPIPRHDTVYWYQQGPGQDPQFLISFYEKMQSDKGSIPDRFSAQQFSDYHSELNMSSLELGDSALYFCASSPQGGNTIYFGEGSWLTVV.

This clonotype was counted a few times. The chain has TRBV12-3 or TRBV12-4 and TRBJ2-7; no firm D call. CDR3 size: 12 residues. V was shortened by 2 bases and J by 6 bases, with 8 bases between the two germline ends. The CDR3 reads CASSLLHLEQYF. The CDR3, as DNA: TGTGCCAGCAGTTTACTTCATCTCGAGCAGTACTTC.

V gene TRBV12-3 or TRBV12-4 combines with J gene TRBJ2-1; 10 nucleotides line up with TRBD2. Unmatched junction bases numbered 4, after V lost 1 base and J lost 7 bases. This CDR3 spans 15 amino acids. The CDR3 is CASSLEAGGTNEQFF. Here the CDR3 DNA reads TGTGCCAGCAGTTTAGAAGCGGGGGGGACAAATGAGCAGTTCTTC.

The table lists this clonotype with a few counts. The chain employs TRBV4-1 and TRBJ2-3; 12 bases are a match to TRBD2. The CDR3 has 16 residues. Losses at the gene ends were 3 bases for V and 4 bases for J; bases not matched to a gene: 5. Per the germline V gene, CDR1 is MGHRA and CDR2 is YSYEKL. The CDR3 protein is CASSQASGGASDTQYF. DNA of the CDR3: TGCGCCAGCAGCCAGGCTAGCGGGGGGGCGTCAGATACGCAGTATTTT.

CDR3 amino acids: CASSLMAGGEKLFF. CDR3 nucleotides: TGCGCCAGCAGCTTGATGGCAGGTGGGGAAAAACTGTTTTTT. This chain joins TRBV5-1 and TRBJ1-4, with D unclear. The germline CDR1 and CDR2 sequences are SGHRS and YFSETQ. The CDR3 contains 14 residues. Trimming removed 1 base at V and 8 bases at J, with 12 bases between.

This clonotype was seen a handful of times. This chain connects TRBV7-2 to TRBJ2-7; the D gene is possibly TRBD1 (6 bases). This CDR3 has 14 amino acids. CDR1 is SGHTA, CDR2 FQGNSA, per germline. V lost 2 bases and J lost 5, with 13 bases in between. In DNA, the CDR3 is TGTGCCAGCAGCTTATTCAGGGGTAGCGACGAGCAGTACTTC. It is translated as CASSLFRGSDEQYF.

The chain uses TRBV12-3 or TRBV12-4 and TRBJ1-4; 9 positions agree with TRBD1. CDR3 length: 15 residues. V was pared by 6 bases and J by 8 bases, with 10 bases of the junction left unmatched. CDR3 loop: CASSPGGTGKEKLFF. The CDR3 nucleotides are TGTGCCAGCAGCCCCGGGGGGACAGGGAAAGAAAAACTGTTTTTT.

This chain uses TRBV20-1 with TRBJ1-5, with TRBD1 matching over 10 bases. CDR3 size: 16 residues. From germline, CDR1 is DFQATT and CDR2 SNEGSKA (reference sequence). V lost 4 bases and J lost 4; bases outside the gene matches: 10. The CDR3 DNA reads as TGCAGTGCTAATAATCCCGGACAGGGGGGAAATCAGCCCCAGCATTTT. Protein sequence: CSANNPGQGGNQPQHF.

This clonotype was observed a few times. V usage is TRBV11-1 and J usage is TRBJ2-2, with D possibly called TRBD1 or TRBD2 (5 bases each). Per the germline V gene, CDR1 is SGHAT and CDR2 is FQDESV (reference sequence). This CDR3 is built from 18 residues. V was trimmed by 0 bases and J by 4 bases, leaving 18 bases between them. Here the CDR3 reads CASSLARPGPKGTGELFF. The CDR3 DNA reads TGTGCCAGCAGCTTAGCAAGACCGGGACCGAAGGGCACCGGGGAGCTGTTTTTT.

This clonotype was detected only once. The chain links TRBV4-1 to TRBJ2-7; D remains unclear. Germline CDR1 is MGHRA and CDR2 is YSYEKL. V lost 0 bases and J lost 2, with 11 bases in between. CDR3 length: 15 residues. The CDR3, as DNA: TGCGCCAGCAGCCAAGATAGATCTCCCCCCTACGAGCAGTACTTC. Encoded protein: CASSQDRSPPYEQYF.

This clonotype came up many times. The J gene is TRBJ1-2, the V gene TRBV20-1, with D possibly being TRBD1 (5 bases). CDR3 length: 12 residues. V was pared by 5 bases and J by 4 bases, with 11 bases between. CDR1 is DFQATT, CDR2 SNEGSKA, per germline (reference sequence). Here the CDR3 reads CSAEDGGYGYTF. CDR3 coding DNA: TGCAGTGCTGAAGACGGGGGCTATGGCTACACCTTC.

V is TRBV18 and J is TRBJ2-1, with 9 bases aligning to TRBD2. Germline loops: CDR1 KGHSH, CDR2 LQKENI. CDR3 length equals 16 residues. With 3 bases clipped from V and 3 bases from J, the junction kept 6 bases outside the gene matches. The CDR3 loop reads CASSPPLAGNYNEQFF. The CDR3 nucleotides read TGTGCCAGCTCACCCCCGCTAGCGGGAAACTACAATGAGCAGTTCTTC.

The chain links TRBV5-1 to TRBJ2-3; 9 bases are a match to TRBD2. The CDR3 extends over 16 amino acids. V was pared by 0 bases and J by 1 base, with 3 bases of the junction left unmatched. The germline gives CDR1 SGHRS, CDR2 YFSETQ. The CDR3 loop reads CASSLDSGGRTDTQYF. For the CDR3, the DNA is TGCGCCAGCAGCTTGGATAGCGGGGGCCGCACAGATACGCAGTATTTT.

The V and J genes are TRBV11-2 and TRBJ2-4; 13 nucleotides match TRBD2. Germline values: CDR1 SGHAT, CDR2 FQNNGV. The CDR3 length is 20 residues. V lost 5 bases, J lost 0 bases, and 13 bases stayed unmatched. The CDR3 region is CASSHTRGTSGILAKNIQYF. Written as DNA, the CDR3 is TGTGCCAGCAGCCATACCCGAGGGACTAGCGGGATCCTAGCCAAAAACATTCAGTACTTC.

In this sample, this clonotype turned up a few times. The rearrangement uses TRBV25-1 and TRBJ1-2; 8 positions agree with TRBD1. Trimming removed 4 bases from V and 8 bases from J; junction bases left unmatched: 9. The CDR3 contains 14 residues. Germline lookup yields CDR1 MGHDK and CDR2 SYGVNS. The CDR3 spells CASSGKIQGVGYTF. DNA of the CDR3: TGTGCCAGCAGTGGAAAAATACAGGGGGTCGGCTACACCTTC.

Written as DNA, the CDR3 is TGCGCCAGCAGCCAAGCTTTCGGAGGAGTCAAGACCGGGGAGCTGTTTTTT. This sequence encodes CASSQAFGGVKTGELFF. The genes are TRBV4-3 and TRBJ2-2, with a tentative D call TRBD2 (5 bases). CDR3 length: 17 amino acids. Germline assignment: CDR1 LGHNA and CDR2 YSLEER. Trimming took off 1 base at V and 5 bases at J, with 17 bases between the two ends.

This clonotype was detected a few times. The rearrangement joins TRBV5-1 to TRBJ2-1, with 12 bases lining up with TRBD2. CDR3 length: 15 residues. J was trimmed by 8 bases and V by 0 bases; bases with no gene match: 3. Germline V lookup: CDR1 SGHRS, CDR2 YFSETQ. The CDR3 reads CASSLVPSGRDEQFF. The CDR3 DNA sequence: TGCGCCAGCAGCTTGGTGCCTAGCGGGAGGGATGAGCAGTTCTTC.

This chain links TRBV6-1 with TRBJ2-1, with TRBD1 matching 10 bases. Trimming removed 8 bases from V and 14 bases from J; junction bases left unmatched: 15. The CDR3 runs 14 residues. Germline CDR1 and CDR2: MNHNS and SASEGT. The CDR3 region has the DNA TGTGCCAGCCGATGGACAGGGGGTACAGGGGGTGAGTTCTTC. Its translation: CASRWTGGTGGEFF.

The chain employs TRBV3-1 and TRBJ2-4; 10 nucleotides line up with TRBD1. The CDR3 has 17 residues. Germline-derived CDR1 and CDR2 are LGHDT and YNNKEL (reference sequence). Germline trimming cut 0 bases from V and 3 bases from J; bases unmatched to any gene: 5. CDR3 DNA sequence: TGTGCCAGCAGCCAAGACCCGACAGGGGGCGGCAAAAACATTCAGTACTTC. This sequence encodes CASSQDPTGGGKNIQYF.

This clonotype appeared a few times. The gene calls are TRBV14 and TRBJ2-7; 7 bases fit TRBD1. V shed 4 bases and J 3 bases; nucleotides not matched to a gene: 9. The germline V gene encodes CDR1 SGHDN and CDR2 FVKESK. CDR3 length: 15 amino acids. The CDR3 region is CASSRRQGSSYEQYF. CDR3 sequence (DNA): TGTGCCAGCAGCCGCCGACAGGGATCGAGCTACGAGCAGTACTTC.

The gene calls are TRBV7-8 and TRBJ2-1, with 7 bases aligning to TRBD2. Germline CDR1 and CDR2: SGHVS and FQNEAQ. The length of the CDR3 is 15 residues. Trimming at V came to 1 base and at J to 9 bases, leaving 9 bases not matched to a gene. The CDR3 region is CASSLVVGGPVEQFF. Here the CDR3 DNA reads TGTGCCAGCAGCTTAGTCGTGGGAGGGCCGGTTGAGCAGTTCTTC.

The chain uses TRBV12-3 or TRBV12-4 and TRBJ1-6, with D perhaps matching TRBD1 (6 bases). Trimming removed 4 bases from V and 6 bases from J, with 16 bases in between. The CDR3 is 16 residues long. The CDR3 region is CASSSYLQGFNSPLHF. In nucleotides, the CDR3 is TGTGCCAGCAGTTCCTACTTACAGGGTTTTAATTCACCCCTCCACTTT.

This clonotype turned up a few times. The chain is built from TRBV5-1 and TRBJ2-6, with 9 bases lining up with TRBD1. The V segment lost 5 bases and the J segment 0 bases; nucleotides outside the gene matches: 6. Per the germline V gene, CDR1 is SGHRS and CDR2 is YFSETQ. CDR3 size: 17 residues. CDR3 coding DNA: TGCGCCAGCAGAGATGGACAGGGGACCTCTGGGGCCAACGTCCTGACTTTC. It specifies CASRDGQGTSGANVLTF.